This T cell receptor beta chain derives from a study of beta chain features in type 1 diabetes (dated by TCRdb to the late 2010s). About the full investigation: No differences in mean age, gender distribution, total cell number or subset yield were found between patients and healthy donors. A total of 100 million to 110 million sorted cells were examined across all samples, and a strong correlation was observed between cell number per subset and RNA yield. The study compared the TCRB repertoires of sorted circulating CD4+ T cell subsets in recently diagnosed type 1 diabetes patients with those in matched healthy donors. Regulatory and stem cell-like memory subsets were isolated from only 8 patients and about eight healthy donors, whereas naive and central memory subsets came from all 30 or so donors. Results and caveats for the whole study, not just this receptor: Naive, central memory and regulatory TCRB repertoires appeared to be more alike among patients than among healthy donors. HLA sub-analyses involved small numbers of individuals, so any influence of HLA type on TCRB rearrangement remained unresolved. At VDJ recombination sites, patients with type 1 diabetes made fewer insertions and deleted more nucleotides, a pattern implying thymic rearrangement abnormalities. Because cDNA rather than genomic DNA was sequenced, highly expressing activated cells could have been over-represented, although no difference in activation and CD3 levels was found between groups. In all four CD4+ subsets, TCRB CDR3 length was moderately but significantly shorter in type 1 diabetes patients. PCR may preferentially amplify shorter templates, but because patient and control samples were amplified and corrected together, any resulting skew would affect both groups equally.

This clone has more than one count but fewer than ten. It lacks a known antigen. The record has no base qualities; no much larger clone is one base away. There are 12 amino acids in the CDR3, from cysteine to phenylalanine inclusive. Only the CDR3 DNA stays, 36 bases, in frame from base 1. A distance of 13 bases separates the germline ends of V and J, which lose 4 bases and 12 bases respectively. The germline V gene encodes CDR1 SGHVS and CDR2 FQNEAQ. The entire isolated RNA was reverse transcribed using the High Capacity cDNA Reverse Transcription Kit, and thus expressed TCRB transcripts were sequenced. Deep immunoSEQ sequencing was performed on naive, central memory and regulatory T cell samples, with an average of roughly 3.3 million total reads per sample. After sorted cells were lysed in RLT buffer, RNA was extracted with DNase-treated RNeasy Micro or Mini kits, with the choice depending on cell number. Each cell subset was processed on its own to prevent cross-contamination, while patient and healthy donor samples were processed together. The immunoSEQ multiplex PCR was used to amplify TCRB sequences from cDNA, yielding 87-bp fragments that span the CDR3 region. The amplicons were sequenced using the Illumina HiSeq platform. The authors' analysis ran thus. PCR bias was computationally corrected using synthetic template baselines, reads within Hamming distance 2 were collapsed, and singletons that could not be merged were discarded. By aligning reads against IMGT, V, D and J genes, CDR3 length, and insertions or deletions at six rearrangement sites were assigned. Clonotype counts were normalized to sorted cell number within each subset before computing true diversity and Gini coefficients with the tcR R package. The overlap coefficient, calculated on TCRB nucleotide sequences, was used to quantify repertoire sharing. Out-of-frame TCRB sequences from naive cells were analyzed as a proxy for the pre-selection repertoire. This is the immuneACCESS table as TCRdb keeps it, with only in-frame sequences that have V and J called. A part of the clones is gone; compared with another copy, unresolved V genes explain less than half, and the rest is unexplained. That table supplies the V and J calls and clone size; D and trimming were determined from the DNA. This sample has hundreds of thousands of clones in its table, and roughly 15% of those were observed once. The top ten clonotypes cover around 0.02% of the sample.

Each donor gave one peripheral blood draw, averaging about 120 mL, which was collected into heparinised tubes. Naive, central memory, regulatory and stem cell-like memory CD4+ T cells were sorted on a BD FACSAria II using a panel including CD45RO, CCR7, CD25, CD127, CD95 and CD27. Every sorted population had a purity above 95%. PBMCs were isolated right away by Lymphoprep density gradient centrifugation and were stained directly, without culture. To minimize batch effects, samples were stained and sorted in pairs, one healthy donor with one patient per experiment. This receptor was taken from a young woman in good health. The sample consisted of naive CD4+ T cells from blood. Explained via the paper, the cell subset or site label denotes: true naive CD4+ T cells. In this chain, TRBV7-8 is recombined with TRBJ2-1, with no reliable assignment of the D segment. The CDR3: CASSSQRARQFF. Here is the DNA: TGTGCCAGCAGCTCACAAAGGGCTAGGCAGTTCTTC.